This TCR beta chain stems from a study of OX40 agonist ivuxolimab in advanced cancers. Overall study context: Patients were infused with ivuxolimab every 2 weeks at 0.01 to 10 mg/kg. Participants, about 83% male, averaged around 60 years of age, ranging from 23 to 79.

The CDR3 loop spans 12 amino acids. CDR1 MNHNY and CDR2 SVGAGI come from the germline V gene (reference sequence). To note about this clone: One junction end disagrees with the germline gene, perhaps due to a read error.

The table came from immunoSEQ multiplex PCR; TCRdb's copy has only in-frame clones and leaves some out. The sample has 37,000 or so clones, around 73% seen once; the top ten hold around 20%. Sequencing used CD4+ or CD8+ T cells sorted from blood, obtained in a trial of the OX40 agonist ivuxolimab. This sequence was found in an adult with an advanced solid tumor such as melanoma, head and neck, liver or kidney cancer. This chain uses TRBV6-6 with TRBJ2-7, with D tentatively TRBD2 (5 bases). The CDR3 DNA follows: TGTGCCAGCAGCCCCCTAGCAGCCCTAATAGGGTTC. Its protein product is CASSPLAALIGF.